The sequence of this T cell receptor (beta chain) was determined in a study of human T cells and chemical hapten exposure. Using its own MiXCR run on the RACE reads, TCRdb lists one record per CDR3 protein. Of more than 65,000 distinct CDR3 sequences listed, approximately 8% are singletons. Indicated time point: patch test 1, 2 weeks after DPC sensitization. Treatment of the sample: therapeutic diphenylcyclopropenone sensitization with weekly scalp DPC. V lost 0 bases to trimming and J lost 0 bases, with 10 bases between them. Germline lookup yields CDR1 GTSNPN and CDR2 SVGIG (reference sequence). The CDR3 sequence is 15 residues long. This clonotype was observed many times.

The clonotype originates from a woman aged 25 to 45 with alopecia areata. Some clones in this sample may be carry-over from other donors' samples. V usage is TRBV30 and J usage is TRBJ2-3; D possibly corresponds to TRBD1 (5 bases). The sample consisted of whole blood, taken in connection with sensitization to the hapten diphenylcyclopropenone (DPC). The CDR3 loop reads CAWSVLAGSTDTQYF. CDR3 in DNA: TGTGCCTGGAGTGTACTGGCAGGGAGCACAGATACGCAGTATTTT.